This TCR beta chain appears in the sequencing data of a study of blood T cell repertoires in COVID-19. Across the study: PBMCs, B-cell-depleted T cells, or T cells were the source of the cDNA or gDNA that made up the material.

V gave up 4 bases and J gave up 5 bases; unmatched junction bases: 12. CDR1 is SGDLS and CDR2 is YYNGEE in the germline V gene. The CDR3 runs to 16 residues. A case of COVID-19 had been met by exposed participants within 2 weeks before study entry. TCRdb's table, derived via immunoSEQ multiplex PCR, lists solely in-frame clones and lacks some. The profile covers about 150,000 clones, with less than 90% appearing a single time and almost 6% taken by the ten largest. This clonotype originated in a woman between 45 and 65 years old who had been exposed to COVID-19. Material: PBMCs or T cells enriched from blood (not recorded which). J is TRBJ2-1 and V is TRBV9; TRBD1 matches at 7 bases. The CDR3: CASSPPGGRGHNEQFF. DNA of the CDR3: TGTGCCAGCAGCCCACCAGGGGGTCGGGGACACAATGAGCAGTTCTTC.